This TCR delta chain emerged from a study of gamma-delta T cells after stem cell transplantation. Germline V lookup: CDR1 GEAIGNYY, CDR2 EKD. The CDR3 spans 19 residues. Losses at the gene ends were 0 bases for V and 2 bases for J; bases not matched to a gene: 7. TCRdb applied CATT to the RT-PCR reads for clone calling. The sample shows 6,500 or so delta-chain clones, around 25% of them seen only once. The chain is built from TRDV2 and TRDJ3, with TRDD3 matching over 9 bases. The receptor comes from a human donor. It is not recorded whose cells these are; they may come from a transplant donor. What was sequenced was gamma-delta T cells. The CDR3 spells CACDTGYWGTPWDTRQMFF. For the CDR3, the DNA is TGTGCCTGTGACACCGGGTACTGGGGGACCCCCTGGGACACCCGACAGATGTTTTTC.